This T cell receptor beta chain is drawn from a study of blood T cells in healthy people across ages. Study in general: Template switching retrieved approximately one barcoded beta molecule for each two T cells. Study-level points and caveats: Both naive CD4+ cell counts and diversity were greater in long-lived donors than in aged donors. Underestimates were what the diversity estimates from one million T cells were considered to be.

Turning to this clonotype: Its antigen is not known. This may stem from a read error, because a much larger clone lies one nucleotide away.

A J-beta primer mix and a sample-barcoded 5' primer were used in a second PCR of roughly 6 to 12 cycles. TCRdb used MiXCR to reprocess the 5' RACE reads, holding one entry per CDR3 protein. The data contain more than 800,000 distinct CDR3 sequences, less than 35% of them seen just once; the ten biggest clones take up around a sixth. The CDR3 contains 16 residues. Germline V CDR1 and CDR2: SGHTA, FQGNSA. Healthy individuals of Caucasian origin from Russia, aged about 6 to 95, served as donors. The receptor's source is a woman of 80 years or more in good health. The material sequenced was blood. The chain is built from TRBV7-2 and TRBJ2-3; D possibly corresponds to TRBD1 (6 bases). CDR3 protein: CASSPPGARHPDAQYF. Here the CDR3 DNA reads TGTGCCAGCAGCCCCCCAGGGGCGCGGCACCCAGATGCGCAGTATTTT. Full variable domain (missing parts from reference TRBV7-2 and TRBJ2-3): GAGVSQSPSNKVTEKGKDVELRCDPISGHTALYWYRQSLGQGLEFLIYFQGNSAPDKSGLPSDRFSAERTGGSVSTLTIQRTQQEDSAVYLCASSPPGARHPDAQYFGPGTRLTVL.